These 29 T cell receptor beta chains share one sample of origin, sequenced in a study of T-cell reconstitution after alpha-beta-depleted transplantation in children (dated by TCRdb to 2015 to 2016). Libraries were prepared through PCR. The listed sequencing device is Illumina HiSeq 2500. To normalize quantification of the TCRbeta repertoire, the TCR libraries were built with molecular barcoding that relied on unique molecular identifiers. The public reads were reprocessed in TCRdb via fastp at Q25 and MiXCR, keeping in-frame beta chains. Rows are unified per CDR3 protein, each entry keeping the most common DNA and genes. Recorded for this sample are 450,000 to 550,000 distinct CDR3 sequences; 10% to 12% of them occurred a single time. The ten largest clones add up to approximately 15% of the sample. This sample's treatment or condition label indicates: allogeneic hematopoietic cell transplantation with graft depleted of TCRalphabeta T cells and CD19 B cells.

This specimen consisted of PBMCs, mostly from graft donor cells, obtained 180 days after TCRalphabeta/CD19-depleted stem cell transplant. Source of these receptors: a female patient between 2 and 15 years old who had a stem cell transplant for aplastic anemia, so the T cells may come from the graft donor.

This clonotype was found a few times. This CDR3 reads CASSYDGYSYEQYF. DNA of the CDR3: TGTGCCAGCAGCTATGACGGTTACTCCTACGAGCAGTACTTC. The chain employs TRBV7-9 and TRBJ2-7, with D unresolved. The V end was cut by 4 bases, the J end by 0 bases, with 10 bases between. The CDR3 is made up of 14 amino acids. Germline CDR1 SEHNR, CDR2 FQNEAQ (reference sequence).

The chain is built from TRBV9 and TRBJ1-1; maybe TRBD1 (6 bases). CDR1 is SGDLS, CDR2 YYNGEE, per germline. Trimming stripped 3 bases from V and 1 base from J, with 13 bases between. The CDR3 runs 15 residues. CDR3 loop: CASSAPGAGNTEAFF. The CDR3 DNA sequence: TGTGCCAGCAGCGCCCCAGGGGCGGGGAACACTGAAGCTTTCTTT.

The chain joins TRBV28 to TRBJ1-6, with D possibly TRBD1 on 6 matching bases. The V end was cut by 2 bases, the J end by 7 bases, with 9 bases between. CDR3 size: 14 residues. CDR1 is MDHEN, CDR2 SYDVKM, per germline. This CDR3 reads CASSLGGVNSPLHF. Written as DNA, the CDR3 is TGTGCCAGCAGTTTAGGGGGCGTCAATTCACCCCTCCACTTT.

The chain couples TRBV20-1 to TRBJ1-5, with D possibly TRBD1 on 5 matching bases. This CDR3 is 14 amino acids long. Trimming stripped 3 bases from V and 9 bases from J, with 18 bases between. Germline V gene sequence: CDR1 DFQATT, CDR2 SNEGSKA (reference sequence). The CDR3 here is CSARNQEGLRPQHF. In nucleotides, the CDR3 is TGCAGTGCTAGGAACCAGGAGGGGTTGCGGCCCCAGCATTTT.

The chain links TRBV10-3 to TRBJ2-2, with D maybe TRBD2 (6 bases). The CDR3 is 15 amino acids. Trimming pared 0 bases from V and 5 bases from J, leaving 10 bases between. Germline lookup yields CDR1 ENHRY and CDR2 SYGVKD. The CDR3 here is CAISESEGKTGELFF. The CDR3 DNA sequence: TGTGCCATCAGTGAGTCGGAGGGGAAGACCGGGGAGCTGTTTTTT.

This clonotype was seen many times. The chain is built from TRBV20-1 and TRBJ2-4; TRBD1 matches at 7 bases. Per the germline V gene, CDR1 is DFQATT and CDR2 is SNEGSKA (reference sequence). V shed 3 bases, J shed 3 bases, and the junction held 5 bases outside the gene matches. The CDR3 runs 14 residues. CDR3 DNA: TGCAGTGCTAGTGACAGGGTTTACAAAAACATTCAGTACTTC. As protein: CSASDRVYKNIQYF.

The genes are TRBV15 and TRBJ2-2; no clear D gene. The CDR3 is made up of 14 amino acids. V lost 3 bases and J 4 bases, leaving 9 bases between the germline ends. CDR1 and CDR2 (germline): LNHNV, YYDKDF (reference sequence). In DNA form, the CDR3 reads TGTGCCACCAGCAGTCCACAGACCACCGGGGAGCTGTTTTTT. This sequence encodes CATSSPQTTGELFF.

In this sample, this clonotype turned up many times. V usage is TRBV4-1 and J usage is TRBJ2-7, with 7 bases lining up with TRBD1. The germline V gene has CDR1 MGHRA and CDR2 YSYEKL. The ends lost 4 bases at V and 2 bases at J; junction bases unmatched: 5. The length of the CDR3 is 14 residues. For the CDR3, the DNA is TGCGCCAGCAGCCTAGGGACAGTAACCTACGAGCAGTACTTC. Its protein is CASSLGTVTYEQYF.

V usage is TRBV6-6 and J usage is TRBJ1-6; tentatively, D is TRBD1 (6 bases). V lost 11 bases and J lost 7, with 15 bases in between. Germline CDR1 and CDR2: MNHNY and SVGAGI (reference sequence). The CDR3 sequence is 13 residues long. The CDR3 reads CAAQGLGNSPLHF. The CDR3 DNA follows: TGTGCCGCTCAGGGGTTAGGGAATTCACCCCTCCACTTT.

A few counts support this clonotype. The chain has TRBV5-1 and TRBJ1-4, with 12 bases that match TRBD1. Germline V gene data show CDR1 as SGHRS and CDR2 as YFSETQ. The V gene end was trimmed by 4 bases and the J gene end by 3 bases; junction bases not matched to a gene: 13. The CDR3 is made up of 19 amino acids. The CDR3 coding sequence is TGCGCCAGCAGCACTACCCCGGGACAGGGGGCGCGTGCTAATGAAAAACTGTTTTTT. Amino acid sequence: CASSTTPGQGARANEKLFF.

This clonotype was detected a few times. The chain joins TRBV7-9 to TRBJ2-7, with D possibly matching TRBD1 (6 bases). The V gene lost 0 bases and the J gene lost 5 bases, with 11 bases spanning the gap. Germline values: CDR1 SEHNR, CDR2 FQNEAQ (reference sequence). The CDR3 consists of 14 residues. This chain's CDR3 is CASSLALAGDEQYV. CDR3 DNA: TGTGCCAGCAGCTTAGCGTTGGCAGGGGACGAGCAGTACGTC.

This clonotype was counted only a few times. This sequence joins TRBV6-1 and TRBJ1-4; D possibly corresponds to TRBD1 (6 bases). The ends were cut back, 6 bases at V and 4 bases at J, with 15 bases in the middle. The CDR3 contains 15 residues. The germline V gene encodes CDR1 MNHNS and CDR2 SASEGT. CDR3 in amino acids: CASRTGQKVNEKLFF. The CDR3 region has the DNA TGTGCCAGCAGAACCGGACAGAAGGTTAATGAAAAACTGTTTTTT.

This chain joins TRBV10-2 and TRBJ2-7; the match to TRBD1 covers 7 bases. This CDR3 is built from 13 residues. Looked up from germline, CDR1 is WSHSY and CDR2 is SAAADI. The J segment lost 3 bases and the V segment lost 5 bases, leaving 4 bases of the junction unmatched. The CDR3 DNA follows: TGCGCCAGCAGTACCGGGACAGACTACGAGCAGTACGTC. Protein product: CASSTGTDYEQYV.

CDR3 amino acids: CASSIQGAVRNEQFF. The CDR3 region has the DNA TGTGCCAGCAGCATACAGGGGGCCGTTCGGAATGAGCAGTTCTTC. The rearrangement uses TRBV7-2 and TRBJ2-1; the match to TRBD1 covers 9 bases. Germline CDR1 and CDR2: SGHTA and FQGNSA. J was trimmed by 7 bases and V by 5 bases; bases with no gene match: 9. CDR3 length: 15 residues.

The CDR3 DNA reads TGTGCCACCAGCAGAGTCCCCGACTACAATGAGCAGTTCTTC. It yields the protein CATSRVPDYNEQFF. The chain uses TRBV15 and TRBJ2-1; D gene ambiguous. Trimming took off 1 base at V and 3 bases at J, with 7 bases between the two ends. The V gene's germline CDR1 is LNHNV and CDR2 YYDKDF (reference sequence). This CDR3 has 14 residues.

This clonotype was observed at least ten times. The chain combines TRBV27 with TRBJ1-6; the D is unclear. Germline values: CDR1 MNHEY, CDR2 SMNVEV (reference sequence). Trimming cost V 4 bases and J 7 bases, with 23 bases left between them. This CDR3 comprises 18 residues. The CDR3: CASSSITVQGFWNSPLHF. DNA for the CDR3: TGTGCCAGCAGTTCGATAACCGTACAAGGGTTTTGGAATTCACCCCTCCACTTT.

This chain joins TRBV11-2 and TRBJ2-1; D gene unclear. The CDR3 length is 12 residues. Germline V gives CDR1 SGHAT, CDR2 FQNNGV. Deletions cut 5 bases from V and 10 bases from J, with 12 bases between. CDR3 in amino acids: CASSHLRAEQFF. In DNA, the CDR3 is TGTGCCAGCAGCCACCTTCGGGCGGAGCAGTTCTTC.

The CDR3 DNA is TGTGCCAGCAGTTTAAGGGGAGAGGGCAATCAGCCCCAGCATTTT. Protein product: CASSLRGEGNQPQHF. The chain recombines TRBV12-3 or TRBV12-4 with TRBJ1-5, with D maybe TRBD1 (5 bases). CDR3 size: 15 residues. Trimming stripped 2 bases from V and 2 bases from J, with 10 bases between.

This clonotype was picked up a small number of times. This sequence joins TRBV27 and TRBJ2-2, with a possible D match to TRBD2 (6 bases). Trimming left V 4 bases short and J 2 bases short, with 14 bases between. Per the germline V gene, CDR1 is MNHEY and CDR2 is SMNVEV (reference sequence). CDR3 length: 16 amino acids. CDR3 coding DNA: TGTGCCAGCAGTTCCCCGACTAGACGCAACACCGGGGAGCTGTTTTTT. It codes for CASSSPTRRNTGELFF.

This clonotype showed up just a few times. The chain joins TRBV5-6 to TRBJ2-7, with D possibly matching TRBD1 (5 bases). V lost 3 bases, J lost 3 bases, and 7 bases lay in between. In germline, CDR1 is SGHDT, CDR2 YYEEEE. The CDR3 has 12 residues. The CDR3 bases are TGTGCCAGCAGCTACGACAGCTACGAGCAGTACGTC. This sequence encodes CASSYDSYEQYV.

V is TRBV20-1 and J is TRBJ2-1, with 11 positions matching TRBD2. Germline CDR1 DFQATT, CDR2 SNEGSKA (reference sequence). J lost 3 bases, V lost 6 bases, and 4 bases had no gene match. This CDR3 contains 14 residues. The CDR3 sequence is CSAGTSGNYNEQFF. The CDR3 nucleotides read TGCAGTGCCGGGACTAGCGGCAACTACAATGAGCAGTTCTTC.

The table lists this clonotype with a few counts. This chain joins TRBV28 and TRBJ1-1, with D maybe TRBD1 (5 bases). This CDR3 is 18 amino acids long. Germline V gene data show CDR1 as MDHEN and CDR2 as SYDVKM. The ends were cut back, 7 bases at V and 0 bases at J, with 24 bases in the middle. The CDR3 nucleotides are TGTGCCAGCACCTTGGGGGATGGGGCAGGGAGAATGAACACTGAAGCTTTCTTT. It codes for CASTLGDGAGRMNTEAFF.

This clonotype was counted only a few times. V and J are TRBV4-3 and TRBJ2-1; D might be TRBD1 (6 bases). The CDR3 extends over 14 amino acids. V was pared by 5 bases and J by 8 bases, with 16 bases between. Germline CDR1 reads LGHNA; CDR2 reads YSLEER. This chain's CDR3 is CASSMRGGVYEQFF. DNA for the CDR3: TGCGCCAGCAGCATGCGAGGGGGAGTCTATGAGCAGTTCTTC.

V and J are TRBV21-1 and TRBJ2-3. TRBV21-1 constitutes a pseudogene. This CDR3 has 12 residues. CDR3 sequence: CATFKLTDTQYF. The CDR3 nucleotides read TGTGCCACCTTCAAGCTCACAGATACGCAGTATTTT.

V usage is TRBV7-9 and J usage is TRBJ2-1; 9 bases are shared with TRBD1. In germline, CDR1 is SEHNR, CDR2 FQNEAQ (reference sequence). CDR3 length equals 16 residues. The V gene end was trimmed by 5 bases and the J gene end by 6 bases; junction bases not matched to a gene: 11. CDR3 DNA sequence: TGTGCCAGCAGCCCGACCCGGGACAGGGATCTCAATGAGCAGTTCTTC. It codes for CASSPTRDRDLNEQFF.

The V and J genes are TRBV12-3 or TRBV12-4 and TRBJ2-1; 12 bases fit TRBD2. There are 15 residues in the CDR3. V lost 3 bases and J lost 9; bases outside the gene matches: 6. The CDR3 sequence: CASSLRLAGGREQFF. The CDR3 DNA is TGTGCCAGCAGTTTGAGGCTAGCGGGAGGGCGTGAGCAGTTCTTC.

This clonotype was seen more than once but under ten times. The chain employs TRBV27 and TRBJ2-1, with D hard to call. The V end lost 6 bases, the J end lost 0 bases, and 12 bases lay between the germline ends. CDR3 size: 15 residues. CDR1 and CDR2 (germline): MNHEY, SMNVEV (reference sequence). This chain's CDR3 is CASSRGRSSYNEQFF. The DNA of the CDR3 is TGTGCCAGCAGCAGAGGAAGGAGCTCCTACAATGAGCAGTTCTTC.

This clonotype was found a few times. V gene TRBV2 combines with J gene TRBJ1-1; unclear D gene. Germline lookup yields CDR1 SNHLY and CDR2 FYNNEI. The CDR3 runs 13 residues. Trimming stripped 3 bases from V and 4 bases from J, with 9 bases between. The CDR3 DNA is TGTGCCAGCAGTGATAGTGGTTTCACTGAAGCTTTCTTT. Translated: CASSDSGFTEAFF.

The genes are TRBV3-1 and TRBJ2-1; 9 bases match TRBD1. This CDR3 has 16 amino acids. The V and J ends lost 1 base and 5 bases, in that order; junction bases with no gene match: 6. Germline-derived CDR1 and CDR2 are LGHDT and YNNKEL (reference sequence). CDR3 protein: CASSQVRDRVHNEQFF. CDR3 nucleotide sequence: TGTGCCAGCAGCCAAGTCCGGGACAGGGTCCACAATGAGCAGTTCTTC.